This is a list of T cell receptor beta chains from one sample in a study of vaccination effects on CD4 cells after COVID-19. Profiling relied on immunoSEQ multiplex PCR, and the TCRdb table lists in-frame clones only, not all of them. The data show about 79,000 clones, with 74% seen just once and approximately 2% held by the top ten. These TCRs' antigens remain unknown. The source material was CD4+ T cells from PBMCs cultured with HCoV-229E spike peptides, sampled before COVID-19 vaccination. Receptor source: a human donor who received a COVID-19 vaccine. CDR3s include the opening cysteine and the closing phenylalanine or tryptophan. A D gene is named only where the DNA matches it firmly. Size tells how often a clone was seen (once, few, many) or the class of an expanded clone, and some rows leave it out.

J	D	size	V	DNA	CDR3
TRBJ1-1	TRBD1	NA	TRBV5-1	TGCGCCAGCAGCACCCGGACAGGGACGAACACTGAAGCTTTCTTT	CASSTRTGTNTEAFF
TRBJ1-1	NA	NA	TRBV9	TGTGCCAGCAGCCCTCTCCGGGATCTGAACACTGAAGCTTTCTTT	CASSPLRDLNTEAFF
TRBJ2-5	NA	NA	TRBV5-6	TGTGCCAGCAGCTTGGTAGAGGTGGAGACCCAGTACTTC	CASSLVEVETQYF
TRBJ2-5	NA	NA	TRBV5-1	TGCGCCAGCGGTCGAGGAGGGGGCTTTGAGACCCAGTACTTC	CASGRGGGFETQYF
TRBJ2-1	NA	NA	TRBV12-3/TRBV12-4	TGTGCCAGCAGTTTTTCCTACAATGAGCAGTTCTTC	CASSFSYNEQFF
TRBJ1-6	NA	once	TRBV3-1/TRBV3-2	TGTGCCAGCAGCCAAGGGGGGGCCACAGGAGATTCACCCCTCCACTTT	CASSQGGATGDSPLHF
TRBJ1-5	NA	NA	TRBV2	TGTGCCAGCAGTGAACAAGAACTAAGCAATCAGCCCCAGCATTTT	CASSEQELSNQPQHF
TRBJ2-2	TRBD1	NA	TRBV4-1	TGCGCCAGCAGCCAACGACTCTCAGGGGGCGGCGGCGGGGAGCTGTTTTTT	CASSQRLSGGGGGELFF
TRBJ2-3	NA	NA	TRBV5-1	TGCGCCAGCAGCCCCGGTCGAGATACGCAGTATTTT	CASSPGRDTQYF
TRBJ2-5	NA	NA	TRBV7-2	TGTGCCAGCGCTATCGTAAAGACCCAGTACTTC	CASAIVKTQYF
TRBJ2-3	NA	NA	TRBV24-1	TGTGCCACCAGTGATTCCCGGGTCGCAGATACGCAGTATTTT	CATSDSRVADTQYF
TRBJ2-4	NA	NA	TRBV30	TGTGCCTGGAGCCCAGTGGATTCAGCCAAAAACATTCAGTACTTC	CAWSPVDSAKNIQYF
TRBJ2-2	NA	NA	TRBV21-1	TGTGCCAGCAGCAAGCCTTTCCAGGGGGAGCTGTTTTTT	CASSKPFQGELFF
TRBJ2-1	NA	NA	TRBV9	TGTGCCAGCAGCGTAGATGGGGCACGCTACAATGAGCAGTTCTTC	CASSVDGARYNEQFF
TRBJ2-1	TRBD1	NA	TRBV7-3	TGTGCCAGCAGCTCGGGACAGAGCTACAATGAGCAGTTCTTC	CASSSGQSYNEQFF
TRBJ2-1	NA	NA	TRBV5-1	TGCGCCAGCAGCTTGACCGGCGGGGCAAGCTCCTACAATGAGCAGTTCTTC	CASSLTGGASSYNEQFF
TRBJ2-1	NA	NA	TRBV24-1	TGTGCCACCGCAGGACAGCCGAACTACAATGAGCAGTTCTTC	CATAGQPNYNEQFF
TRBJ1-4	NA	NA	TRBV5-1	TGCGCCAGCAGCTTAGGGGCCAGTCCTAATGAAAAACTGTTTTTT	CASSLGASPNEKLFF